The TCR beta chain under discussion was sequenced for a study of cytomegalovirus exposure and HLA in healthy donors. Study results and caveats: Subsequent analysis of the roughly 120 validation repertoires found a tendency for first-cohort TCR clusters to co-occur. The study found most TCR sequences rare, yet found some public TCRs in many donors. Cytomegalovirus-associated TCR beta chains were listed, numbering roughly 150.

The donors were part of the validation cohort of 95 to 150 subjects. That cohort was separate from the first cohort, which comprised some 670 subjects. On this clone: The antigen remains undetermined.

V gave up 6 bases and J gave up 8 bases, with 21 bases separating them. CDR1 MDHEN and CDR2 SYDVKM come from the germline V gene. This CDR3 contains 15 residues. The method was immunoSEQ multiplex PCR; TCRdb's version includes in-frame clones alone and lacks a portion of them. The sample comprises 280,000 or so clones, around 87% of which are singletons, and approximately 0.95% rests with the top ten. This sequence was found in a woman younger than 30 in good health and CMV-seronegative. The chain employs TRBV28 and TRBJ2-3, with D possibly matching TRBD2 (6 bases). The specimen sequenced was PBMCs. The DNA of the CDR3 is TGTGCCAGCAGCCTCCCTGGGACTCAGACGGGTACGCAGTATTTT. This encodes CASSLPGTQTGTQYF. Combining the CDR3 with reference TRBV28 and TRBJ2-3 gives the whole variable domain DVKVTQSSRYLVKRTGEKVFLECVQDMDHENMFWYRQDPGLGLRLIYFSYDVKMKEKGDIPEGYSVSREKKERFSLILESASTNQTSMYLCASSLPGTQTGTQYFGPGTRLTVL.